The rows below give T cell receptor beta chains drawn from one sample of a study of type 1 and type 2 diabetes patients. One entry per CDR3 protein, called by TCRdb with MiXCR from the multiplex PCR reads. The sample lists about 290,000 distinct CDR3 sequences, more than 40% occurring once. The sample taken for sequencing was peripheral blood mononuclear cells (PBMCs). Receptor source: a young man with type 2 diabetes. The CDR3 runs from the conserved cysteine through the conserved F or W. A D gene is named only where the DNA matches it firmly.

D gene	V gene	J gene	CDR3 protein
TRBD2	TRBV20-1	TRBJ2-7	CSAGTSSNEQYF
TRBD1	TRBV7-3	TRBJ2-2	CASSWGQTNTGELFF
TRBD2	TRBV9	TRBJ2-1	CASSVKASGDTYNEQFF
TRBD2	TRBV7-8	TRBJ2-1	CASRGGREIGYEQFF
TRBD2	TRBV12-3/TRBV12-4	TRBJ2-3	CASISGSGDTQYF
TRBD2	TRBV20-1	TRBJ2-5	CSASGPLGTSLQETQYF
NA	TRBV6-5	TRBJ1-6	CASRPQSGSYNSPLHF
TRBD2	TRBV4-1	TRBJ2-3	CASSQDWTSASTDTQYF
TRBD2	TRBV2	TRBJ2-3	CASSEAGGGTDTQYF
NA	TRBV7-2	TRBJ2-7	CASSSQTGSSYEQYF
NA	TRBV6-5	TRBJ2-3	CASSHPGSTDTQYF
TRBD2	TRBV9	TRBJ2-3	CASSVRIAGGHTDTQYF
NA	TRBV30	TRBJ1-4	CAWRAGGWGEKLFF
TRBD1	TRBV3-1	TRBJ1-4	CASSDRGRGEKLFF
TRBD2	TRBV7-2	TRBJ2-3	CASSSPGIAGTSTDTQYF
TRBD1	TRBV7-2	TRBJ2-6	CASSPQGAGANVLTF
NA	TRBV10-1	TRBJ2-1	CASSESRNEQFF
TRBD1	TRBV7-7	TRBJ2-5	CASSQDRRETQYF
TRBD2	TRBV6-1	TRBJ2-1	CASRISSGSFNEQFF
NA	TRBV7-3	TRBJ2-2	CASSLGGGLGELFF
NA	TRBV19	TRBJ1-1	CASIQGSEAFF
TRBD1	TRBV19	TRBJ1-1	CASSPFVRSGQGMAEAFF
NA	TRBV6-4	TRBJ1-6	CASKEGQGINSPLHF
TRBD2	TRBV7-2	TRBJ2-3	CASSLGTSGSADTQYF
TRBD1	TRBV12-3/TRBV12-4	TRBJ1-6	CASSRTGDNSPLHF
NA	TRBV29-1	TRBJ2-2	CSVEDGWGTGELFF
TRBD1	TRBV2	TRBJ1-5	CASISKGALSNQPQHF
NA	TRBV6-4	TRBJ2-3	CASSDGRGGADTQYF